Reported below is one T cell receptor beta chain. The data originate from a study of blood T cell repertoires in COVID-19. Across the study: The United States, Italy and Spain were the sources of the acute and convalescent COVID-19 samples. From T cells, B-cell-depleted T cells, or PBMCs came the material, which was cDNA or gDNA.

Original processing methods: From reference gene primer amplification, estimates of nucleated cell counts were derived. The table came from immunoSEQ multiplex PCR; TCRdb's copy has only in-frame clones and leaves some out. V and J calls plus clone size are reproduced from that table; the DNA served to infer D and trimming. The table records 150,000 to 200,000 clones, approximately 89% of them present only once. Germline V gene sequence: CDR1 SGHDN, CDR2 FVKESK. Trimming pared 6 bases from V and 7 bases from J, leaving 7 bases between. The CDR3 is 10 residues long. The source of this sequence is a man in his 70s with acute or convalescent COVID-19. The rearrangement joins TRBV14 to TRBJ2-7, with D perhaps TRBD1 (5 bases). Sequenced material: peripheral blood. The CDR3 spells CASRGEEQYF. CDR3 DNA sequence: TGTGCCAGCAGAGGGGAAGAGCAGTACTTC.